The 13 T cell receptor beta chains below all came from one sample that was sequenced in a study of PD-L1 blockade in urothelial cancer. Indicated time point: peripheral blood 6 weeks after treatment start. Libraries were prepared by immunoSEQ multiplex PCR; TCRdb keeps only in-frame clonotypes and omits some of them. Among 45,000 to 60,000 clones listed, about 88% were seen once. The input for sequencing was PBMCs, taken around atezolizumab (anti-PD-L1) treatment. Receptors were obtained from a man aged 55 to 70 with urothelial cancer.

This chain links TRBV5-8 with TRBJ2-3; 8 nucleotides align to TRBD1. J was trimmed by 5 bases and V by 0 bases; bases with no gene match: 8. Germline V lookup: CDR1 SGHTS, CDR2 YDEGEE. The CDR3 length is 16 residues. CDR3 DNA: TGTGCCAGCAGCTTGGCGGGGGCAGGGGGCGTAGATACGCAGTATTTT. This sequence encodes CASSLAGAGGVDTQYF.

The chain links TRBV27 to TRBJ1-3, with D unclear. The CDR3 contains 15 residues. V was pared by 3 bases and J by 0 bases, with 9 bases between. Germline loops: CDR1 MNHEY, CDR2 SMNVEV (reference sequence). The CDR3 nucleotides read TGTGCCAGCAGTTTCAAGTACAGCTCTGGAAACACCATATATTTT. Protein sequence: CASSFKYSSGNTIYF.

The J gene is TRBJ2-7, the V gene TRBV11-2; TRBD2 matches 9 bases. The CDR3 contains 13 residues. The germline V gene encodes CDR1 SGHAT and CDR2 FQNNGV. V lost 4 bases and J lost 6; bases outside the gene matches: 4. The CDR3 sequence: CASSSGLAGEQYF. The CDR3 DNA is TGTGCCAGCAGCTCGGGACTAGCAGGCGAGCAGTACTTC.

The rearrangement uses TRBV28 and TRBJ2-1; 9 bases map to TRBD1. Trimming removed 3 bases from V and 3 bases from J; junction bases left unmatched: 6. Germline CDR1 and CDR2: MDHEN and SYDVKM. CDR3 length equals 16 residues. For the CDR3, the DNA is TGTGCCAGCAGTTTCCCCCGGGACAGGGACTACAATGAGCAGTTCTTC. The encoded protein is CASSFPRDRDYNEQFF. Combining the CDR3 with reference TRBV28 and TRBJ2-1 gives the whole variable domain DVKVTQSSRYLVKRTGEKVFLECVQDMDHENMFWYRQDPGLGLRLIYFSYDVKMKEKGDIPEGYSVSREKKERFSLILESASTNQTSMYLCASSFPRDRDYNEQFFGPGTRLTVL.

J is TRBJ2-1 and V is TRBV27; 10 nucleotides match TRBD2. Germline trimming cut 7 bases from V and 7 bases from J; bases unmatched to any gene: 10. The CDR3 length is 15 residues. Germline CDR1 is MNHEY and CDR2 is SMNVEV (reference sequence). This CDR3 is CASTNPGLARNEQFF. CDR3 in DNA: TGTGCCAGCACAAATCCGGGACTAGCGAGAAATGAGCAGTTCTTC.

The chain carries TRBV7-9 and TRBJ2-3, with 11 positions matching TRBD1. V trimming: 3 bases; J trimming: 14 bases; junction bases outside the gene matches: 13. The germline V gene encodes CDR1 SEHNR and CDR2 FQNEAQ (reference sequence). CDR3 length: 15 residues. The CDR3 DNA sequence: TGTGCCAGCAGCTTGGGGACGGCCCCGGACAGGGGGCTGTATTTT. Protein product: CASSLGTAPDRGLYF.

The V and J genes are TRBV6-6 and TRBJ2-7, with 8 bases matching TRBD2. The V gene's germline CDR1 is MNHNY and CDR2 SVGAGI (reference sequence). V lost 6 bases, J lost 4 bases, and 5 bases stayed unmatched. The CDR3 covers 13 residues. For the CDR3, the DNA is TGTGCCAGCAGACCGACTAGCGCGTACGAGCAGTACTTC. As protein: CASRPTSAYEQYF.

Here the CDR3 DNA reads TGTGCCAGTAGTGTGGACAGGGGCACTGAAGCTTTCTTT. It is translated as CASSVDRGTEAFF. The chain employs TRBV19 and TRBJ1-1; TRBD1 agrees at 9 bases. The V gene's germline CDR1 is LNHDA and CDR2 SQIVND (reference sequence). V lost 5 bases and J lost 4; bases outside the gene matches: 2. The CDR3 runs to 13 residues.

The chain joins TRBV18 to TRBJ2-4, with 11 bases lining up with TRBD2. This CDR3 is 16 amino acids long. The trim removed 2 bases at V and 4 bases at J, leaving 4 bases unmatched. The germline V gene encodes CDR1 KGHSH and CDR2 LQKENI. For the CDR3, the DNA is TGTGCCAGCTCACCAGGATGGACTAGCGGGAAAAACATTCAGTACTTC. Translating gives CASSPGWTSGKNIQYF.

The chain employs TRBV29-1 and TRBJ2-1, with 14 bases aligning to TRBD2. The CDR3 consists of 14 residues. CDR1 SQVTM and CDR2 ANQGSEA come from the germline V gene. V lost 5 bases and J lost 8; bases outside the gene matches: 5. The CDR3 loop is CSVQRLAGGHEQFF. Written as DNA, the CDR3 is TGCAGCGTTCAGCGACTAGCGGGGGGGCATGAGCAGTTCTTC.

The chain carries TRBV6-1 and TRBJ1-5; no clear D gene. CDR1 MNHNS and CDR2 SASEGT come from the germline V gene. Trimming cost V 10 bases and J 4 bases, with 11 bases left between them. This CDR3 spans 12 amino acids. In nucleotides, the CDR3 is TGTGCCACCACACCTTCAAATCAGCCCCAGCATTTT. Protein: CATTPSNQPQHF.

The chain employs TRBV6-1 and TRBJ2-5, with D possibly TRBD2 on 5 matching bases. Trimming stripped 3 bases from V and 7 bases from J, with 12 bases between. Germline V gene sequence: CDR1 MNHNS, CDR2 SASEGT. This CDR3 contains 13 residues. The chain's CDR3 is CASSDEEGGTQYF. The CDR3 DNA reads TGTGCCAGCAGTGATGAGGAAGGAGGGACCCAGTACTTC.

The chain carries TRBV19 and TRBJ1-1; no definite D call. Germline loops: CDR1 LNHDA, CDR2 SQIVND (reference sequence). This CDR3 comprises 15 residues. Trimming took 6 bases from V and 0 from J, leaving 14 bases between them. CDR3 in amino acids: CASSRRGLLNTEAFF. The CDR3 bases are TGTGCCAGTAGCAGGCGTGGACTGTTGAACACTGAAGCTTTCTTT.